The 14 T cell receptor beta chains given below trace back to one sample, sequenced in a study of T cell changes during pregnancy in multiple sclerosis. Only in-frame clones appear in the TCRdb table, and some are missing; sequencing was by immunoSEQ multiplex PCR. The data show around 80,000 clones, 94% seen once. Sequencing used peripheral blood, obtained in the second trimester of pregnancy. The receptors here all came from a female donor in good health, enrolled as a control in a pregnancy study.

This clone was recorded once. V gene TRBV2 combines with J gene TRBJ2-7; D is ambiguous. The V end was cut by 5 bases, the J end by 1 base, with 6 bases between. The CDR3 has 12 amino acids. CDR1 and CDR2 from the germline V gene are SNHLY and FYNNEI. DNA for the CDR3: TGTGCCAGCAGTACTCAATCCTACGAGCAGTACTTC. Translation gives CASSTQSYEQYF. The full variable domain, completed using reference TRBV2 and TRBJ2-7, is EPEVTQTPSHQVTQMGQEVILRCVPISNHLYFYWYRQILGQKVEFLVSFYNNEISEKSEIFDDQFSVERPDGSNFTLKIRSTKLEDSAMYFCASSTQSYEQYFGPGTRLTVT.

V gene TRBV5-5 combines with J gene TRBJ2-5; D is possibly TRBD2 (5 bases). The V and J ends lost 0 bases and 2 bases respectively, with 11 bases between them. This CDR3 comprises 15 residues. Germline-derived CDR1 and CDR2 are SGHKS and YYEKEE (reference sequence). CDR3 amino acids: CASSLVGESQETQYF. CDR3 DNA: TGTGCCAGCAGCTTGGTCGGGGAATCTCAAGAGACCCAGTACTTC.

The V gene is TRBV19, the J gene TRBJ1-3; D is unresolved. V lost 3 bases to trimming and J lost 2 bases, with 8 bases between them. CDR3 length equals 14 residues. The germline V gene encodes CDR1 LNHDA and CDR2 SQIVND (reference sequence). The CDR3 DNA is TGTGCCAGTAGTATTGCGGGGACTGGAAACACCATATATTTT. Protein product: CASSIAGTGNTIYF. Together with reference TRBV19 and TRBJ1-3, the CDR3 gives the full variable domain: DGGITQSPKYLFRKEGQNVTLSCEQNLNHDAMYWYRQDPGQGLRLIYYSQIVNDFQKGDIAEGYSVSREKKESFPLTVTSAQKNPTAFYLCASSIAGTGNTIYFGEGSWLTVV.

The chain has TRBV19 and TRBJ2-1, with 7 bases fitting TRBD2. There are 18 residues in the CDR3. V lost 5 bases and J lost 2; bases outside the gene matches: 15. Germline V gene sequence: CDR1 LNHDA, CDR2 SQIVND (reference sequence). As DNA, the CDR3 is TGTGCCAGTAGTCGGGCAGGGAAAGCGGGACGGACCTACAATGAGCAGTTCTTC. Translated: CASSRAGKAGRTYNEQFF.

The chain employs TRBV7-6 and TRBJ2-5; 9 nucleotides line up with TRBD2. With V trimmed by 1 base and J by 3 bases, 12 bases remained unmatched. The CDR3 length is 18 residues. Germline lookup yields CDR1 SGHVS and CDR2 FNYEAQ. This CDR3 reads CASSLELAGAGWKETQYF. DNA of the CDR3: TGTGCCAGCAGCTTAGAGTTAGCGGGAGCAGGTTGGAAAGAGACCCAGTACTTC.

J is TRBJ2-3 and V is TRBV29-1; TRBD2 is a possible D gene (5 bases). The length of the CDR3 is 11 residues. The V end was cut by 7 bases, the J end by 4 bases, with 9 bases between. Germline loops: CDR1 SQVTM, CDR2 ANQGSEA. CDR3 in DNA: TGCAGCGCCGCGGAGGCAGATACGCAGTATTTT. Translating gives CSAAEADTQYF.

The rearrangement uses TRBV14 and TRBJ2-7, with 7 bases lining up with TRBD2. The germline V gene encodes CDR1 SGHDN and CDR2 FVKESK. CDR3 length: 15 amino acids. With 8 bases clipped from V and 3 bases from J, the junction kept 13 bases outside the gene matches. The CDR3 spells CASYRDYIIDYEQYF. For the CDR3, the DNA is TGTGCCAGCTACCGGGACTACATTATCGACTACGAGCAGTACTTC. The full variable domain, its missing parts supplied by reference TRBV14 and TRBJ2-7, is EAGVTQFPSHSVIEKGQTVTLRCDPISGHDNLYWYRRVMGKEIKFLLHFVKESKQDESGMPNNRFLAERTGGTYSTLKVQPAELEDSGVYFCASYRDYIIDYEQYFGPGTRLTVT.

The genes are TRBV11-2 and TRBJ2-1, with TRBD1 as a possible D gene (6 bases). The germline V gene encodes CDR1 SGHAT and CDR2 FQNNGV. This CDR3 comprises 15 residues. V dropped 3 bases and J dropped 0 bases, with 9 bases sitting between them. The CDR3 DNA reads TGTGCCAGCAGCTTGGAAGGGGGCTCCTACAATGAGCAGTTCTTC. Amino acids: CASSLEGGSYNEQFF.

The chain links TRBV15 to TRBJ2-7; 9 bases map to TRBD1. V gave up 5 bases and J gave up 2 bases; unmatched junction bases: 7. Germline V gene lookup returns CDR1 LNHNV and CDR2 YYDKDF (reference sequence). The CDR3 is 15 residues long. The CDR3 sequence is CATSRARDRAYEQYF. The DNA for the CDR3 is TGTGCCACCAGCCGAGCACGGGACAGGGCCTACGAGCAGTACTTC.

The chain combines TRBV10-3 with TRBJ2-7; 7 bases are shared with TRBD1. This CDR3 contains 13 residues. Germline V lookup: CDR1 ENHRY, CDR2 SYGVKD. V lost 6 bases to trimming and J lost 3 bases; unmatched junction nucleotides: 5. The DNA for the CDR3 is TGTGCCATCAGGACGGGACAGAACTACGAGCAGTACTTC. Protein product: CAIRTGQNYEQYF.

This rearrangement joins TRBV6-5 to TRBJ1-1; D might be TRBD1 (5 bases). This CDR3 contains 15 residues. Germline lookup yields CDR1 MNHEY and CDR2 SVGAGI. With 2 bases removed from V and 0 bases from J, the gap between germline ends came to 10 bases. The CDR3 bases are TGTGCCAGCAGTTACCGTGACAGCATGAACACTGAAGCTTTCTTT. Its protein product is CASSYRDSMNTEAFF.

The chain is built from TRBV4-2 and TRBJ2-3; the match to TRBD2 covers 9 bases. CDR3 length equals 18 residues. Germline CDR1 is LGHNA and CDR2 is YNFKEQ. Unmatched junction bases numbered 8, after V lost 0 bases and J lost 1 base. The CDR3 nucleotides read TGTGCCAGCAGCCAAGATCTCTTAGCGGGAGTGGGCACAGATACGCAGTATTTT. This sequence encodes CASSQDLLAGVGTDTQYF.

The chain employs TRBV7-8 and TRBJ2-5; 8 bases match TRBD2. With V trimmed by 8 bases and J by 5 bases, 13 bases remained unmatched. CDR1 is SGHVS and CDR2 is FQNEAQ in the germline V gene. The CDR3 is 15 amino acids. CDR3 loop: CASVEYGLAGETQYF. Written as DNA, the CDR3 is TGTGCCAGCGTTGAATATGGGCTAGCGGGCGAGACCCAGTACTTC.

The chain uses TRBV6-6 and TRBJ1-5, with D possibly TRBD1 on 5 matching bases. CDR1 and CDR2 from the germline V gene are MNHNY and SVGAGI (reference sequence). The CDR3 has 16 amino acids. V was pared by 2 bases and J by 2 bases, with 13 bases between. The CDR3: CASSYGQGGRNQPQHF. Here the CDR3 DNA reads TGTGCCAGCAGTTACGGTCAGGGCGGTCGCAATCAGCCCCAGCATTTT.